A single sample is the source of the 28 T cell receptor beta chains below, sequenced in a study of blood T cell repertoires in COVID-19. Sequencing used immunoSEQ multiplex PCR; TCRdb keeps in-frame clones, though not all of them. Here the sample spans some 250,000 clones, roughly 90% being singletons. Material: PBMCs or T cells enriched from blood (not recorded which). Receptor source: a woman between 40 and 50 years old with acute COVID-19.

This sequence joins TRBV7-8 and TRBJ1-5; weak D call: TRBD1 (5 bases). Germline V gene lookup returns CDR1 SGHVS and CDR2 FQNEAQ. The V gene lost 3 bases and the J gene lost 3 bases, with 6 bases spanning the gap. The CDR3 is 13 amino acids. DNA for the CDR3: TGTGCCAGCAGCTTGACAGACAATCAGCCCCAGCATTTT. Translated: CASSLTDNQPQHF.

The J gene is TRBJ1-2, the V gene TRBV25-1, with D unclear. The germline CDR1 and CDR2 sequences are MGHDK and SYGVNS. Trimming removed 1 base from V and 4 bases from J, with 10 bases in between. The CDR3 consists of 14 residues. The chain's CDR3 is CASSESRTSYGYTF. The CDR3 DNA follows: TGTGCCAGCAGTGAATCGAGGACTAGCTATGGCTACACCTTC.

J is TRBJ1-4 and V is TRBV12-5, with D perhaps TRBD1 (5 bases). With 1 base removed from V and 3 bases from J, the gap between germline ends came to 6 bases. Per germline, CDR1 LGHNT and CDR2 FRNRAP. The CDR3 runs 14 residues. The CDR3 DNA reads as TGTGCTAGTGGTTTGGGCAGGGCTAATGAAAAACTGTTTTTT. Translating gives CASGLGRANEKLFF.

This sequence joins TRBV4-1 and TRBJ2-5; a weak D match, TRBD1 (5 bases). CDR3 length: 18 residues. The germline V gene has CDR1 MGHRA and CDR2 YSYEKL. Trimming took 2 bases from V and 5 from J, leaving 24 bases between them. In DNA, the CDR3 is TGCGCCAGCAGCCAACGTACCAATAATTTAGGGGCTTGGGAGACCCAGTACTTC. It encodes CASSQRTNNLGAWETQYF.

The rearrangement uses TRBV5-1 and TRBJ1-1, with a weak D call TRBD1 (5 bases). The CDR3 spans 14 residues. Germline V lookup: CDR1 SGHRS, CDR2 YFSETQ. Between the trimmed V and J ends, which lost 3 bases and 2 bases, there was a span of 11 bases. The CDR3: CASSSTTANTEAFF. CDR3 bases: TGCGCCAGCAGCTCGACGACAGCTAACACTGAAGCTTTCTTT.

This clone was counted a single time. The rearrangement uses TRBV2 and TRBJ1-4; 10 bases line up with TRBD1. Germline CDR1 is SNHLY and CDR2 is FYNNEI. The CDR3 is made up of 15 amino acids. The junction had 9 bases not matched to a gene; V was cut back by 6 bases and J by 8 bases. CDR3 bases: TGTGCCAGCAGACCTTGGGGGACAGGGGAGGAAAAACTGTTTTTT. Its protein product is CASRPWGTGEEKLFF.

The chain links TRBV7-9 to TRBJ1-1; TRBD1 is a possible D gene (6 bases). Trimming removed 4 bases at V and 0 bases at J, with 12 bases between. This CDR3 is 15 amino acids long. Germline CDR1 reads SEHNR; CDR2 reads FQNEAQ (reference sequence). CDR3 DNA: TGTGCCAGCAGCTCCGATCGACAGGTGAACACTGAAGCTTTCTTT. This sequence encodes CASSSDRQVNTEAFF. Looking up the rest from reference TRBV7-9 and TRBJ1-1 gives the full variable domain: DTGVSQNPRHKITKRGQNVTFRCDPISEHNRLYWYRQTLGQGPEFLTYFQNEAQLEKSRLLSDRFSAERPKGSFSTLEIQRTEQGDSAMYLCASSSDRQVNTEAFFGQGTRLTVV.

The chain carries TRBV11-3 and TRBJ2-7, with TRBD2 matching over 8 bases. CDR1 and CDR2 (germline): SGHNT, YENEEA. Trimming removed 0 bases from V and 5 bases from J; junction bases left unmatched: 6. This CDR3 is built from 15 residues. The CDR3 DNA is TGTGCCAGCAGCTTAGAAGCGGGAGTGCTCCACGAGCAGTACTTC. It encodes CASSLEAGVLHEQYF.

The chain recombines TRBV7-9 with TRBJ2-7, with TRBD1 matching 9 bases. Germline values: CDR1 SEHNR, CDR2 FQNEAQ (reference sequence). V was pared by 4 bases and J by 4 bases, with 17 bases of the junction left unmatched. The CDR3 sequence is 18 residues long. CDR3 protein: CASSSDRTSGTGSYEQYF. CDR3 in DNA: TGTGCCAGCAGCTCCGACCGTACTTCCGGGACAGGGAGTTACGAGCAGTACTTC.

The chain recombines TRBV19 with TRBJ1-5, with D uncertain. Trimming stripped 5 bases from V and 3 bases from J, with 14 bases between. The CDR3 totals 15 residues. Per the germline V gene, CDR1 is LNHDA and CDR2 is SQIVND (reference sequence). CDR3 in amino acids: CASSPLRHPNQPQHF. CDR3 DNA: TGTGCCAGTAGTCCTTTGAGGCACCCCAATCAGCCCCAGCATTTT.

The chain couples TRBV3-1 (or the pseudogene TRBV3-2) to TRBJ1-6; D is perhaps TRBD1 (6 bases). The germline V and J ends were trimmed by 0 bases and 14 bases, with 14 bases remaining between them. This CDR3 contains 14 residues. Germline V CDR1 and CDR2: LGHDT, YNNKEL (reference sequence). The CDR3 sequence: CASSQDRGRDTLHF. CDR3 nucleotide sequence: TGTGCCAGCAGCCAAGATAGAGGACGGGACACCCTCCACTTT.

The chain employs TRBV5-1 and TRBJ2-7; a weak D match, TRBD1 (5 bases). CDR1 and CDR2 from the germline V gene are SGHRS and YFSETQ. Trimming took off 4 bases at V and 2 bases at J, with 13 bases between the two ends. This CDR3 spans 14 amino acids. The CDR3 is CASSPETVTYEQYF. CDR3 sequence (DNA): TGCGCCAGCAGCCCGGAGACAGTCACCTACGAGCAGTACTTC.

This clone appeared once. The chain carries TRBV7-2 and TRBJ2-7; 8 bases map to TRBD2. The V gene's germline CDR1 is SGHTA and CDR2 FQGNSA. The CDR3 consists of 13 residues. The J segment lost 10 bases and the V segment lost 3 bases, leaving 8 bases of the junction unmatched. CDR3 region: CASSFGSGSHQYF. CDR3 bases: TGTGCCAGCAGCTTCGGAAGCGGGAGCCACCAGTACTTC.

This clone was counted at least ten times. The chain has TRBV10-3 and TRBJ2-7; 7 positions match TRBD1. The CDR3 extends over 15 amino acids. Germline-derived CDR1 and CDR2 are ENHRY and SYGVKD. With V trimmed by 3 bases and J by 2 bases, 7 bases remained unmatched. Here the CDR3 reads CAISDGRQGAYEQYF. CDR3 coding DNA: TGTGCCATCAGTGATGGGCGTCAGGGGGCCTACGAGCAGTACTTC.

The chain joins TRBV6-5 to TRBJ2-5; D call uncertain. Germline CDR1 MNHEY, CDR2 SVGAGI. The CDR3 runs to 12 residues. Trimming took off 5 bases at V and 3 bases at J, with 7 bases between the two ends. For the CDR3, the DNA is TGTGCCAGCAGTAACCCAGAAGAGACCCAGTACTTC. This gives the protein CASSNPEETQYF.

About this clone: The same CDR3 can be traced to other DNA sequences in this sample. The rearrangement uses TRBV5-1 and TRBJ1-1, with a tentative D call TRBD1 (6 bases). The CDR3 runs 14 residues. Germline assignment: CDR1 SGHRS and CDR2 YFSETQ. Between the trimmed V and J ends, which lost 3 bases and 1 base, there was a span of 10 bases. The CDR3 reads CASSSGQPNTEAFF. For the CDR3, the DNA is TGCGCCAGCAGCTCAGGACAGCCGAACACTGAAGCTTTCTTT.

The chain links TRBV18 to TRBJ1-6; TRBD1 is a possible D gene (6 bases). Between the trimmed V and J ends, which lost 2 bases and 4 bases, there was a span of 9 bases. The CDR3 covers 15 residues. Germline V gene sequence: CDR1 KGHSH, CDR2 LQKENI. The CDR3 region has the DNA TGTGCCAGCTCACCAGCTGGACAGTATAATTCACCCCTCCACTTT. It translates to CASSPAGQYNSPLHF.

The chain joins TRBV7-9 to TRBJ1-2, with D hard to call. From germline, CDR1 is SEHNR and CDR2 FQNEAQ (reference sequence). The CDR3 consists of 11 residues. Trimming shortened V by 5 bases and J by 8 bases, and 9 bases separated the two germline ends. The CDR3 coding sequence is TGTGCCAGCAGCCCCCTTTCGGGCTACACCTTC. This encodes CASSPLSGYTF.

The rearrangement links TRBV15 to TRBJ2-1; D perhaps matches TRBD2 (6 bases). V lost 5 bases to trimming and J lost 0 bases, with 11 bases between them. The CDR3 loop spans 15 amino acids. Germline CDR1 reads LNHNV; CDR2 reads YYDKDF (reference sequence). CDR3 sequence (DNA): TGTGCCACCAGCGGTGGAGGGGCCTCCTACAATGAGCAGTTCTTC. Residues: CATSGGGASYNEQFF.

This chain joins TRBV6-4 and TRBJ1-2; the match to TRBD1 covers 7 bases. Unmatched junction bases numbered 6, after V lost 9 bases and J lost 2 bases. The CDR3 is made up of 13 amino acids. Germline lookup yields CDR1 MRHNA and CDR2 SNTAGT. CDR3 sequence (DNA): TGTGCCAGATCAGAGACAGGGAACTATGGCTACACCTTC. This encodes CARSETGNYGYTF.

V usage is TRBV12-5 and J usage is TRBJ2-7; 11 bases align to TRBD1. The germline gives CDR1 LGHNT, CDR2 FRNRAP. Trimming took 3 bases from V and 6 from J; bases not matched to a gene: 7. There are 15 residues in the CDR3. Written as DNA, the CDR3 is TGTGCTAGTGGTTTTCGGACCGGGACAGGGGGCGAGCAGTACTTC. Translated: CASGFRTGTGGEQYF.

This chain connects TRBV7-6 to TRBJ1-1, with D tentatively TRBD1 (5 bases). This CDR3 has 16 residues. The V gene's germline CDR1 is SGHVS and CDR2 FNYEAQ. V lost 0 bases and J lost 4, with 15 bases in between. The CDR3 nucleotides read TGTGCCAGCAGCTTAGCCGGTCGGCGGGGGAGCACTGAAGCTTTCTTT. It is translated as CASSLAGRRGSTEAFF.

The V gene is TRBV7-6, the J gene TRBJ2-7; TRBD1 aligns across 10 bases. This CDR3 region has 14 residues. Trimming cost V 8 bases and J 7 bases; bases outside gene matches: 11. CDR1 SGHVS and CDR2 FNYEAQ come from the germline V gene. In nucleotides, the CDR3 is TGTGCCAGCGCCGCCGGGACAGGGGTTGGTGAGCAGTACTTC. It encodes CASAAGTGVGEQYF.

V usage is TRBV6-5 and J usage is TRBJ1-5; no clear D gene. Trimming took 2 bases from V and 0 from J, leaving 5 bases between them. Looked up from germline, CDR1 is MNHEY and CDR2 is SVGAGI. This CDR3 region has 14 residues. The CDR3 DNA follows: TGTGCCAGCAGTTACGACTATAGCAATCAGCCCCAGCATTTT. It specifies CASSYDYSNQPQHF.

CDR3 DNA sequence: TGTGCCAGCAGCTTTAGCGGGGGACAAGAGACCCAGTACTTC. This gives the protein CASSFSGGQETQYF. This chain joins TRBV7-2 and TRBJ2-5; 9 nucleotides agree with TRBD2. The V gene end was trimmed by 3 bases and the J gene end by 2 bases; junction bases not matched to a gene: 1. This CDR3 region has 14 residues. The germline CDR1 and CDR2 sequences are SGHTA and FQGNSA.

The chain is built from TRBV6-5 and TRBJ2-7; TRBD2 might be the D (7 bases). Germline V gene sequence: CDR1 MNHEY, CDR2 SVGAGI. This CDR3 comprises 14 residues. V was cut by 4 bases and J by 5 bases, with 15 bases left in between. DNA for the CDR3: TGTGCCAGCAGTTTGGGAGGGGGTAGTAACGAGCAGTACTTC. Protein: CASSLGGGSNEQYF.

The CDR3 DNA follows: TGTGCCAGCAGCCCTCCGGGGGTGGCAGAGACCCAGTACTTC. It translates to CASSPPGVAETQYF. The chain uses TRBV25-1 and TRBJ2-5; tentatively, D is TRBD2 (6 bases). Germline V lookup: CDR1 MGHDK, CDR2 SYGVNS. Deletions cut 6 bases from V and 4 bases from J, with 15 bases between. CDR3 length equals 14 residues. The whole variable domain, filled in from reference TRBV25-1 and TRBJ2-5, reads EADIYQTPRYLVIGTGKKITLECSQTMGHDKMYWYQQDPGMELHLIHYSYGVNSTEKGDLSSESTVSRIRTEHFPLTLESARPSHTSQYLCASSPPGVAETQYFGPGTRLLVL.

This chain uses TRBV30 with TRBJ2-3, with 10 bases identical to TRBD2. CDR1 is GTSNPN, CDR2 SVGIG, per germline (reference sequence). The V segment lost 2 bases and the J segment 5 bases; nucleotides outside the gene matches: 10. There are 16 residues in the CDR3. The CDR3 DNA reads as TGTGCCTGGAGTCCCTGGGCTAGCGGGAGTGGAGATACGCAGTATTTT. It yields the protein CAWSPWASGSGDTQYF.